What follows describes a single T cell receptor (beta chain). Its antigen is still unknown. Base qualities were left out, and no much larger clone turns up one base away. What the time point label conveys for this sample: baseline, week 1 (first vaccination visit). The treatment or condition label on this specimen signifies: pre-vaccination baseline after standard-of-care therapy. Newly diagnosed WHO grade 3 or 4 IDH1-mutant astrocytomas showing loss of nuclear ATRX were present in the donors. The samples were drawn from NOA16, a multicentre, single-arm, open-label phase I trial in Germany that tested a mutant IDH1 peptide vaccine in humans for the first time. For immunogenicity testing, the blood drawn at visit V03 was used as the baseline sample. The DNeasy Blood and Tissue Kit was used to extract genomic DNA from EDTA blood for TCRB sequencing. This sample stems from a study of a mutant IDH1 vaccine in newly diagnosed glioma (dated by TCRdb to the early 2020s). A note on the overall study: The approximately 32 treated patients were roughly 62% male and around 38% female, with a mean age of about 43 years. Prior to enrollment, standard therapy consisting of radiotherapy alone, temozolomide alone, or radiochemotherapy with temozolomide had been administered to patients, with the combination being received by most patients. For exploratory analyses, about 25 treated patients had longitudinal TCRB deep sequencing done wherever samples were available. Peripheral blood samples were drawn at six visits, namely V03 (baseline), V05, V07, V10, V12 and V13. Points the paper makes about the study in general: Selection of PBMC samples for TCRB deep sequencing was based on availability. Vaccine-induced immune responses across multiple MHC alleles were detected in approximately 93% of patients. No apparent relationship was observed between pseudoprogression and alterations in the top peripheral T cell clonotypes detected by TCRB sequencing. The authors stated that sample limitations prevented analyses of patient blood samples from being reproduced.

The library relied on the immunoSEQ multiplex PCR assay. Following the manufacturer's protocol, the hsTCRB Kit was used to amplify rearranged TCR beta chain sequences. Sequencing of TCRB libraries was carried out on an Illumina MiSeq. From the authors' description of their analysis: The proprietary platform of the kit vendor was used for demultiplexing, trimming and gene mapping. TCRdb's version of the immuneACCESS table is confined to in-frame rearrangements and falls short of the full clone set. An unresolved V gene accounts for under half of the shortfall where checked; the remainder is of unknown origin. That table is the source of V, J and clone size, and D and trimming were worked out from the DNA. Recorded for this sample are roughly 70,000 clones; just over 85% of them occurred a single time. 2.9% of the sample is taken by the ten largest. The origin of this receptor is a young man with glioma. The material sequenced was PBMCs, taken from a glioma patient treated with radiotherapy, temozolomide or both.

CDR3 region: CASSFSGGSSPLHF. The nucleotide sequence reads TGCGCCAGCAGCTTCTCAGGGGGGAGTTCACCCCTCCACTTT. Here the chain combines TRBV5-1 and TRBJ1-6, with 7 junctional bases fitting TRBD1. V loses 2 bases at its end and J loses 9 bases; junction bases beyond the gene matches: 5. Looking up the germline V gene yields CDR1 SGHRS and CDR2 YFSETQ. From cysteine to phenylalanine, the CDR3 is 14 amino acids long. Only the CDR3 DNA is retained, 42 bases long and in frame from the first base.